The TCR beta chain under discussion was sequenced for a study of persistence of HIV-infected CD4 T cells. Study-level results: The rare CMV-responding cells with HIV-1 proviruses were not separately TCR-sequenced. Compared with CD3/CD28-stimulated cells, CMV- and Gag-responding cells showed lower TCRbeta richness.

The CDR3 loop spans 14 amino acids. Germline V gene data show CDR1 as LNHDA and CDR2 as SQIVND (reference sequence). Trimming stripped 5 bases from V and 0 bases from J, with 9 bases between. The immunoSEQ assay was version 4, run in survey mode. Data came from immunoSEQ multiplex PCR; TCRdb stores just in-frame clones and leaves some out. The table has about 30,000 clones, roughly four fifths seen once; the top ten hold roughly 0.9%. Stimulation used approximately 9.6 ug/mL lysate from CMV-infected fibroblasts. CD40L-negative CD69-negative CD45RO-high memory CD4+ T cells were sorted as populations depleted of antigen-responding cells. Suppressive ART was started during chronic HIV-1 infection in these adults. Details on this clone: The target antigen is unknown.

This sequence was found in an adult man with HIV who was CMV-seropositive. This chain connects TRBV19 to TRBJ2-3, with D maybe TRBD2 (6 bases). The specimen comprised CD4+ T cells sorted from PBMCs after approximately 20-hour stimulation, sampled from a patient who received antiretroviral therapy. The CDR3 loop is CASSSTSSTDTQYF. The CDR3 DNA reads TGTGCCAGTAGTTCTACTAGCAGCACAGATACGCAGTATTTT.